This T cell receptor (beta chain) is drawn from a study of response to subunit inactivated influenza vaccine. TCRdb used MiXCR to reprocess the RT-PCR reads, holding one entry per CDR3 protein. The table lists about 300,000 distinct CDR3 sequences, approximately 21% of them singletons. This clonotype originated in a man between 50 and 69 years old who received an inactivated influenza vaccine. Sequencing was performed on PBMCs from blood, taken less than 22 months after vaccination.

CDR3 sequence: CASTEGDTLYYNEQFF. The CDR3 DNA reads as TGTGCCAGCACTGAGGGTGACACCCTATACTACAATGAGCAGTTCTTC. This chain links TRBV6-2 or TRBV6-3 with TRBJ2-1; tentatively, D is TRBD2 (5 bases). This CDR3 comprises 16 residues. Trimming took off 7 bases at V and 3 bases at J, with 19 bases between the two ends. Germline CDR1 and CDR2: MNHEY and SVGEGT.